The T cell receptor (beta chain) described here comes from a study of resident and recirculating memory T cells in vitiligo. Repertoires were generated with immunoSEQ multiplex PCR, while TCRdb's copy carries only in-frame clones and drops some. The top ten clones hold 4.5% of a sample with around 43,000 clones, 92% of them seen once. With 7 bases clipped from V and 5 bases from J, the junction kept 8 bases outside the gene matches. The germline V gene has CDR1 MNHEY and CDR2 SVGAGI. The CDR3 contains 14 residues. Patients' lesions had not changed for the previous 6 months. No patient showed confetti depigmentation, a clinical sign of active disease.

The sequence was collected from a male donor with vitiligo. This chain uses TRBV6-5 with TRBJ2-1, with 7 bases fitting TRBD2. Sequences were obtained from blood. The CDR3 protein is CASKAGVGNNEQFF. CDR3 nucleotide sequence: TGTGCCAGCAAGGCGGGAGTAGGAAACAATGAGCAGTTCTTC.